This T cell receptor (beta chain) was recorded in a study of blood T cells in healthy people across ages. This clonotype came up a few times. The antigen is unknown. This CDR3 is built from 18 residues. Germline values: CDR1 SGHDN, CDR2 FVKESK. Unmatched junction bases numbered 10, after V lost 1 base and J lost 4 bases. A second PCR of 7 to 11 cycles used a sample-barcoded 5' primer and a J-beta primer mix. Every cDNA was tagged by a template-switch adaptor with 12 random nucleotides. One entry per CDR3 protein, called by TCRdb with MiXCR from the 5' RACE reads. Of over 600,000 distinct CDR3 sequences detected, around 20% appear once; the ten largest clones hold 3.6%. Findings and caveats of the study: Because sorting was not performed, PBMCs prevented conclusive naive versus antigen-experienced comparison. Per million T cells, the diversity of TCR beta decreased roughly linearly as age advanced. Expanded clonotype shifts may have been confounded, as the donors had an unknown CMV status.

This chain connects TRBV14 to TRBJ2-7; the match to TRBD2 covers 13 bases. The receptor was derived from a man in his 70s in good health. The sequencing input was blood. The DNA for the CDR3 is TGTGCCAGCAGCCAAGGGGCCGGGACTAGCGGGATTCGTTACGAGCAGTACTTC. It is translated as CASSQGAGTSGIRYEQYF.